One and the same sample provided the 30 T cell receptor beta chains below, sequenced in a study of Ad26.COV2.S vaccination and SARS-CoV-2 variants. Treatment in this sample: roughly 20 received Ad26.COV2.S at low or high dose, single or two shots; several received placebo; per-sample allocation not given. After the first vaccine or placebo injection, samples were drawn on day 63. Libraries were prepared by immunoSEQ multiplex PCR; TCRdb keeps only in-frame clonotypes and omits some of them. This table holds about 440,000 clones, around 88% found once. This specimen consisted of peripheral blood, obtained in a trial of Ad26.COV2.S vaccine versus placebo. All receptors derive from a person between 18 and 65 years old who received the Ad26.COV2.S COVID-19 vaccine or a placebo.

This clone has only one observation. The rearrangement links TRBV4-1 to TRBJ1-2; possibly TRBD1 for D (6 bases). Germline V CDR1 and CDR2: MGHRA, YSYEKL. The V gene lost 0 bases and the J gene lost 3 bases, with 14 bases spanning the gap. This CDR3 is built from 16 residues. The DNA for the CDR3 is TGCGCCAGCAGCCAAGAATTCGGGGGGCAAGACTATGGCTACACCTTC. This sequence encodes CASSQEFGGQDYGYTF.

J is TRBJ2-2 and V is TRBV19, with D perhaps matching TRBD2 (6 bases). V lost 6 bases and J lost 2, with 13 bases in between. Germline V gives CDR1 LNHDA, CDR2 SQIVND (reference sequence). The CDR3 consists of 15 residues. CDR3 bases: TGTGCCAGTAGGCTTCCCGGGGGAAACACCGGGGAGCTGTTTTTT. It is translated as CASRLPGGNTGELFF.

This clone was counted a single time. The chain couples TRBV28 to TRBJ1-4; D is unresolved. The V gene's germline CDR1 is MDHEN and CDR2 SYDVKM. This CDR3 spans 12 amino acids. With 6 bases removed from V and 7 bases from J, the gap between germline ends came to 9 bases. The CDR3 coding sequence is TGTGCCAGCAGGAAATTGGGTGAAAAACTGTTTTTT. This codes for CASRKLGEKLFF.

V is TRBV5-1 and J is TRBJ2-3, with 7 bases fitting TRBD2. Germline V CDR1 and CDR2: SGHRS, YFSETQ. Unmatched junction bases numbered 5, after V lost 0 bases and J lost 4 bases. This CDR3 contains 15 residues. DNA for the CDR3: TGCGCCAGCAGCTTGGATGGCGCGGGAGCAGATACGCAGTATTTT. It translates to CASSLDGAGADTQYF.

The J gene is TRBJ1-2, the V gene TRBV2; maybe TRBD1 (6 bases). Trimming shortened V by 6 bases and J by 0 bases, and 11 bases separated the two germline ends. The CDR3 runs 14 residues. CDR1 is SNHLY and CDR2 is FYNNEI in the germline V gene. DNA of the CDR3: TGTGCCAGCAGGGCGTCAGGGGCTAACTATGGCTACACCTTC. Protein: CASRASGANYGYTF.

The chain couples TRBV29-1 to TRBJ2-2; 8 bases line up with TRBD1. In germline, CDR1 is SQVTM, CDR2 ANQGSEA. The CDR3 sequence is 15 residues long. V was clipped by 4 bases and J by 4 bases; unmatched bases: 8. The CDR3 nucleotides read TGCAGCGTTGGCCTCGGGACAGGAGTCACCGGGGAGCTGTTTTTT. It yields the protein CSVGLGTGVTGELFF.

This chain uses TRBV25-1 with TRBJ2-3; 11 bases are a match to TRBD1. The ends lost 1 base at V and 4 bases at J; junction bases unmatched: 4. CDR1 and CDR2 (germline): MGHDK, SYGVNS. The CDR3 contains 16 residues. The CDR3 coding sequence is TGTGCCAGCAGTGAATTTGGACAGGGGGCCCCAGATACGCAGTATTTT. Amino acid sequence: CASSEFGQGAPDTQYF.

The V call is TRBV9, the J call TRBJ2-3; the match to TRBD1 covers 7 bases. The V and J ends lost 3 bases and 1 base, in that order; junction bases with no gene match: 5. The V gene's germline CDR1 is SGDLS and CDR2 YYNGEE. The CDR3 has 15 amino acids. CDR3 residues: CASSAGTARTDTQYF. The CDR3 nucleotides are TGTGCCAGCAGCGCCGGGACAGCCCGCACAGATACGCAGTATTTT.

V and J are TRBV12-5 and TRBJ2-7, with 7 bases lining up with TRBD1. Unmatched junction bases numbered 5, after V lost 1 base and J lost 5 bases. The length of the CDR3 is 14 residues. Per the germline V gene, CDR1 is LGHNT and CDR2 is FRNRAP. For the CDR3, the DNA is TGTGCTAGTGGTTTGGGACAGGGAAACCACGAGCAGTACTTC. Its translation is CASGLGQGNHEQYF.

V and J are TRBV5-1 and TRBJ2-3; perhaps TRBD2 as D (6 bases). Per germline, CDR1 SGHRS and CDR2 YFSETQ. Between the trimmed V and J ends, which lost 4 bases and 4 bases, there was a span of 16 bases. CDR3 length: 15 amino acids. CDR3 in amino acids: CASSRASGEADTQYF. For the CDR3, the DNA is TGCGCCAGCAGCCGCGCCTCGGGGGAGGCAGATACGCAGTATTTT.

This sequence joins TRBV7-2 and TRBJ1-2, with a weak D call TRBD1 (6 bases). V lost 8 bases and J lost 4, with 17 bases in between. Germline values: CDR1 SGHTA, CDR2 FQGNSA. The CDR3 consists of 14 residues. The CDR3 loop reads CASPSAGGLYGYTF. DNA for the CDR3: TGTGCCAGCCCTTCAGCTGGGGGGCTCTATGGCTACACCTTC. Full variable domain (remainder filled in from reference TRBV7-2 and TRBJ1-2): GAGVSQSPSNKVTEKGKDVELRCDPISGHTALYWYRQSLGQGLEFLIYFQGNSAPDKSGLPSDRFSAERTGGSVSTLTIQRTQQEDSAVYLCASPSAGGLYGYTFGSGTRLTVV.

The chain couples TRBV9 to TRBJ1-1, with no clear D. V was cut by 0 bases and J by 0 bases, with 6 bases left in between. This CDR3 spans 14 amino acids. CDR1 and CDR2 from the germline V gene are SGDLS and YYNGEE. The CDR3 bases are TGTGCCAGCAGCGTAGCTCCTTTGAACACTGAAGCTTTCTTT. This encodes CASSVAPLNTEAFF.

The V and J genes are TRBV2 and TRBJ2-7; 8 nucleotides line up with TRBD1. Germline CDR1 reads SNHLY; CDR2 reads FYNNEI. The CDR3 is made up of 11 amino acids. The V and J ends lost 7 bases and 7 bases, in that order; junction bases with no gene match: 3. Here the CDR3 reads CASKQGEEQYF. The CDR3 DNA reads as TGTGCCAGCAAACAGGGGGAGGAGCAGTACTTC.

This clone has more than one count but fewer than ten. A read error may account for a junction end that differs from germline. The chain carries TRBV7-3 and TRBJ1-2; 9 bases fit TRBD1. The CDR3 runs 15 residues. Germline values: CDR1 SGHTA, CDR2 FQGTGA. CDR3 nucleotide sequence: TGTGCCAGCAGTTTAACAGGGGGCGCCGGCTATGGCTACACCTTC. Protein sequence: CASSLTGGAGYGYTF.

The CDR3 DNA reads TGTGCCAGCAGCTTACGGTCGCTAGCGGGAGAGACCCAGTACTTC. Translated: CASSLRSLAGETQYF. The chain combines TRBV7-8 with TRBJ2-5; 8 bases fit TRBD2. CDR1 SGHVS and CDR2 FQNEAQ come from the germline V gene. The ends lost 2 bases at V and 4 bases at J; junction bases unmatched: 6. This CDR3 comprises 15 residues.

A single count supports this clone. This chain connects TRBV3-1 (or the pseudogene TRBV3-2) to TRBJ2-3; no firm D call. The V end lost 7 bases, the J end lost 6 bases, and 14 bases lay between the germline ends. The CDR3 length is 13 residues. Per germline, CDR1 LGHDT and CDR2 YNNKEL (reference sequence). The DNA for the CDR3 is TGTGCCAGCACGCCTGGGTCGAGGGATACGCAGTATTTT. Translation gives CASTPGSRDTQYF.

There are a few counts of this clone. V is TRBV30 and J is TRBJ1-5; perhaps TRBD1 as D (5 bases). The V gene lost 1 base and the J gene lost 5 bases, with 9 bases spanning the gap. CDR1 is GTSNPN, CDR2 SVGIG, per germline (reference sequence). This CDR3 is 13 amino acids long. In DNA, the CDR3 is TGTGCCTGGAGTGACAGGAGAGATCAGCCCCAGCATTTT. This sequence encodes CAWSDRRDQPQHF.

V and J are TRBV2 and TRBJ1-5; possible D gene TRBD1, 6 bases. The germline V gene has CDR1 SNHLY and CDR2 FYNNEI. This CDR3 has 13 residues. Trimming pared 5 bases from V and 8 bases from J, leaving 13 bases between. The CDR3 DNA is TGTGCCAGCAGTAGACAGGATTGGGAGCCCCAGCATTTT. This gives the protein CASSRQDWEPQHF.

This clone was recorded many times. The rearrangement joins TRBV19 to TRBJ2-7, with 8 nucleotides matching TRBD2. The CDR3 totals 16 residues. Germline V gene data show CDR1 as LNHDA and CDR2 as SQIVND (reference sequence). J lost 0 bases, V lost 5 bases, and 9 bases had no gene match. The CDR3 nucleotides read TGTGCCAGTAGTCCAACCCCAAGCGGGAGCTCCTACGAGCAGTACTTC. Its translation is CASSPTPSGSSYEQYF.

The rearrangement joins TRBV12-5 to TRBJ2-2; D might be TRBD2 (6 bases). Per germline, CDR1 LGHNT and CDR2 FRNRAP. Deletions cut 7 bases from V and 4 bases from J, with 10 bases between. CDR3 length equals 13 residues. CDR3 region: CASAGEPTGELFF. Here the CDR3 DNA reads TGTGCTAGTGCGGGGGAACCCACCGGGGAGCTGTTTTTT.

This clone has only one observation. The chain recombines TRBV7-9 with TRBJ2-1; 9 bases match TRBD2. The V gene end was trimmed by 5 bases and the J gene end by 1 base; junction bases not matched to a gene: 15. CDR1 and CDR2 from the germline V gene are SEHNR and FQNEAQ (reference sequence). The CDR3 is made up of 19 amino acids. The CDR3 reads CASSPPVGAGGGSYNEQFF. The CDR3 DNA sequence: TGTGCCAGCAGCCCACCAGTGGGAGCGGGAGGAGGGTCCTACAATGAGCAGTTCTTC.

This sequence joins TRBV28 and TRBJ1-2; TRBD1 agrees at 7 bases. Germline V lookup: CDR1 MDHEN, CDR2 SYDVKM. The CDR3 is made up of 13 amino acids. The V gene end was trimmed by 6 bases and the J gene end by 8 bases; junction bases not matched to a gene: 9. CDR3 DNA sequence: TGTGCCAGCAGACGAGGGGGCGCTGGGGGCTACACCTTC. Protein product: CASRRGGAGGYTF.

The rearrangement links TRBV7-6 to TRBJ2-7, with 10 bases fitting TRBD2. V shed 2 bases, J shed 0 bases, and the junction held 1 base outside the gene matches. CDR3 length: 15 residues. Germline CDR1 SGHVS, CDR2 FNYEAQ. The CDR3 bases are TGTGCCAGCAGCTTAAGCGGGAGGGCCTCCTACGAGCAGTACTTC. It is translated as CASSLSGRASYEQYF. The complete variable domain, with remaining parts taken from reference TRBV7-6 and TRBJ2-7, reads GAGVSQSPRYKVTKRGQDVALRCDPISGHVSLYWYRQALGQGPEFLTYFNYEAQQDKSGLPNDRFSAERPEGSISTLTIQRTEQRDSAMYRCASSLSGRASYEQYFGPGTRLTVT.

The J gene is TRBJ2-7, the V gene TRBV6-5; TRBD2 aligns across 7 bases. CDR1 and CDR2 (germline): MNHEY, SVGAGI. The V and J ends lost 6 bases and 2 bases, in that order; junction bases with no gene match: 7. CDR3 length: 14 amino acids. The CDR3 is CASRPLADPYEQYF. The CDR3 DNA sequence: TGTGCCAGCAGACCCCTAGCGGACCCCTACGAGCAGTACTTC.

The V gene is TRBV6-2 or TRBV6-3, the J gene TRBJ1-6, with D unclear. V lost 2 bases and J lost 10, with 15 bases in between. There are 15 residues in the CDR3. Per germline, CDR1 MNHEY and CDR2 SVGEGT. CDR3 bases: TGTGCCAGCAGTTACCAAGGTTTAGGAGGGTCACCCCTCCACTTT. It specifies CASSYQGLGGSPLHF.

The chain is built from TRBV30 and TRBJ2-1, with D possibly being TRBD2 (6 bases). V was cut by 4 bases and J by 0 bases, with 16 bases left in between. Germline CDR1 and CDR2: GTSNPN and SVGIG (reference sequence). This CDR3 has 16 residues. The CDR3 spells CAWKGGGRSSYNEQFF. The CDR3 region has the DNA TGTGCCTGGAAGGGAGGTGGGAGGAGCTCCTACAATGAGCAGTTCTTC.

This clone was detected only a few times. The chain couples TRBV7-9 to TRBJ2-7; D gene uncertain. Trimming pared 5 bases from V and 3 bases from J, leaving 11 bases between. The CDR3 sequence is 13 residues long. Germline V gene sequence: CDR1 SEHNR, CDR2 FQNEAQ (reference sequence). CDR3 protein: CASSPPSGYEQYF. As DNA, the CDR3 is TGTGCCAGCAGCCCGCCTTCTGGCTACGAGCAGTACTTC.

This sequence joins TRBV3-1 (or the pseudogene TRBV3-2) and TRBJ2-3; 10 positions agree with TRBD2. The V gene end was trimmed by 2 bases and the J gene end by 6 bases; junction bases not matched to a gene: 8. Germline lookup yields CDR1 LGHDT and CDR2 YNNKEL (reference sequence). The CDR3 contains 16 residues. The CDR3 nucleotides are TGTGCCAGCAGCCAACGGAGAGCGGGAGGGCCTGATACGCAGTATTTT. Amino acids: CASSQRRAGGPDTQYF.

The chain couples TRBV6-5 to TRBJ2-4, with no clear D. V was pared by 4 bases and J by 2 bases, with 15 bases between. Germline-derived CDR1 and CDR2 are MNHEY and SVGAGI. The CDR3 totals 16 residues. The CDR3 nucleotides read TGTGCCAGCAGTTTAATTCGGTCCAGCTCCAAAAACATTCAGTACTTC. Amino acid sequence: CASSLIRSSSKNIQYF.

V gene TRBV5-1 combines with J gene TRBJ2-2, with 7 bases fitting TRBD2. The trim removed 1 base at V and 3 bases at J, leaving 3 bases unmatched. Germline CDR1 SGHRS, CDR2 YFSETQ. The CDR3 covers 15 residues. CDR3 sequence (DNA): TGCGCCAGCAGCTTGTCGCTAGCGGACACCGGGGAGCTGTTTTTT. It is translated as CASSLSLADTGELFF.